This TCR beta chain was captured in a study of technical replicates of blood from several donors. V trimming: 6 bases; J trimming: 3 bases; junction bases outside the gene matches: 9. CDR1 is MDHEN, CDR2 SYDVKM, per germline. The length of the CDR3 is 15 residues. Generated by immunoSEQ multiplex PCR, the TCRdb table keeps only in-frame clones and is missing some. Of approximately 78,000 clones in the sample, just under 97% were seen once. The V call is TRBV28, the J call TRBJ2-5; TRBD2 matches 8 bases. The receptor's source is a human donor in good health. The specimen sequenced was T cells isolated from PBMCs. The CDR3 bases are TGTGCCAGCAGCGCCGGGACTAGAGTAAAAGAGACCCAGTACTTC. This gives the protein CASSAGTRVKETQYF.